In its sample, the clone carrying this TCR beta chain was seen a few times. Its antigen is not known. This record comes from a study of beta chain features in type 1 diabetes. Findings of the study overall: TCRB CDR3s were moderately but significantly shorter in Type 1 diabetes patients in all four CD4+ subsets.

This CDR3 is 15 amino acids long. Germline CDR1 KGHSH, CDR2 LQKENI. Trimming stripped 6 bases from V and 0 bases from J, with 12 bases between. Each donor gave one heparinised blood draw averaging about 120 mL. CD4+ naive, central memory, regulatory and stem cell-like memory subsets were isolated by sorting on CD45RO/CCR7/CD25/CD127/CD95/CD27. Expressed TCRB transcripts were sequenced, since all the RNA that had been isolated was reverse transcribed. Around 3.57 million reads was the average for naive, central memory and regulatory T cell samples. Sequenced by immunoSEQ multiplex PCR; TCRdb stores in-frame clones only, minus some. This sample yields 130,000 or so clones, of which about 8.7% are seen a single time; 0.6% to 0.85% belongs to the top ten.

The origin of this receptor is a man aged 18 to 30 in good health. The chain employs TRBV18 and TRBJ1-3, with D unclear. Material: central memory CD4+ T cells from blood. The CDR3 DNA reads TGTGCCAGCTCTTCCGACATCTACTCTGGAAACACCATATATTTT. Translating gives CASSSDIYSGNTIYF.